This entry concerns a single T cell receptor (beta chain). Its target is not known. The CDR3 totals 14 residues. Germline V gene sequence: CDR1 ENHRY, CDR2 SYGVKD. Trimming left V 4 bases short and J 5 bases short, with 14 bases between. Produced via immunoSEQ multiplex PCR; TCRdb's table is partial and in-frame only. In the table there are some 87,000 clones, over 85% of which are singletons. The record originates from a study of graft-versus-host responses after intestinal transplantation. On the study more broadly: Each of the recipients got a multivisceral, liver-intestinal, or isolated intestinal transplant.

Whole-study findings and limits: Across patients carrying graft-donor T cell macrochimerism, allografts held high graft-versus-host to host-versus-graft clonal ratios.

The receptor's source is a human donor who was the organ donor for an intestinal transplant. The J gene is TRBJ2-5, the V gene TRBV10-3, with D possibly TRBD1 on 6 matching bases. This material consisted of unstimulated CD8+ T cells sorted from spleen or lymph node cells, taken before transplant. In DNA form, the CDR3 reads TGTGCCATCAGTGGGTCAGGGGTGGGGGAGACCCAGTACTTC. Its translation: CAISGSGVGETQYF.